These T cell receptor beta chains were read from a single sample in a study of CD8+CD57+ T cells in acquired aplastic anemia. TCRdb re-called the reads through MiXCR, storing one row per CDR3 protein. The sample holds roughly 130,000 distinct CDR3 sequences; 48% are singletons and the top ten take 2% to 3%. Sequenced: sorted CD4+, CD8+, or CD8+CD57+ T cells (not recorded which) from PBMCs. The source is a human donor in good health, serving as a control. The CDR3 runs from the conserved cysteine through the conserved F or W. Fields, in order: CDR3 protein, V gene, D gene, clone size, J gene. D genes are given only for firm matches. Clone size is given for some rows only: seen once, a few or many times, or a class if the clone is expanded.

CASRGTGLQETQYF	TRBV13	TRBD1	.	TRBJ2-5
CASSVGLAETQYF	TRBV9	.	.	TRBJ2-5
CASSRTGRVAGYNEQFF	TRBV7-9	.	many	TRBJ2-1
CSVGVGENNEKLFF	TRBV29-1	.	.	TRBJ1-4
CSAPDGNTEAFF	TRBV20-1	.	few	TRBJ1-1
CASSHPGTSGTDTQYF	TRBV25-1	TRBD2	.	TRBJ2-3
CASSSGWGTVEQYF	TRBV7-6	TRBD1	many	TRBJ2-7
CASRLAGGQETQYF	TRBV2	TRBD2	many	TRBJ2-5
CSVEQQETQYF	TRBV29-1	.	.	TRBJ2-5
CASSEYLGTGGWDSPLHF	TRBV6-1	TRBD1	many	TRBJ1-6
CASSLVSGDGYTF	TRBV11-3	.	.	TRBJ1-2
CASSSPGQAYEQYF	TRBV6-2/TRBV6-3	TRBD1	many	TRBJ2-7
CASSFSRNEQFF	TRBV12-3/TRBV12-4	.	.	TRBJ2-1
CASSESATAGNTF	TRBV10-2	.	.	TRBJ1-2
CASRRPTGDNSPLHF	TRBV27	TRBD1	.	TRBJ1-6
CASSLSVGTANYGYTF	TRBV27	.	many	TRBJ1-2
CASSRVYNEQFF	TRBV12-3/TRBV12-4	.	.	TRBJ2-1
CASSLELAEFYEQYF	TRBV5-5	TRBD2	many	TRBJ2-7
CAISESWTNQETQYF	TRBV10-3	.	few	TRBJ2-5
CASRLRGAEQFF	TRBV2	.	.	TRBJ2-1
CASKRSDSTNYGYTF	TRBV28	.	many	TRBJ1-2
CASSGQGRETQYF	TRBV7-4	TRBD1	few	TRBJ2-5
CASSGTGPQETQYF	TRBV19	.	.	TRBJ2-5
CNARTWDRGVNTEAFF	TRBV20-1	TRBD1	once	TRBJ1-1
CSVGRWRGYNTEAFF	TRBV29-1	.	once	TRBJ1-1
CASRRAGGIYEQYF	TRBV19	.	.	TRBJ2-7
CASSLAVGGQTPLHF	TRBV30	.	.	TRBJ1-6
CASSLDASYEQYF	TRBV7-8	.	few	TRBJ2-7
CASSLKIWGLKGF	TRBV7-9	.	.	TRBJ2-7
CSARDMVLGGYEQYF	TRBV20-1	.	.	TRBJ2-7
CASSKSGSSYNEQFF	TRBV19	.	.	TRBJ2-1
CATSQETGLGYTF	TRBV24-1	TRBD1	.	TRBJ1-2
CASSMGTVTYEQYF	TRBV19	.	.	TRBJ2-7
CASSHNVGNSPLHF	TRBV7-9	.	.	TRBJ1-6
CASSLTGETIMNTEAFF	TRBV5-1	TRBD1	many	TRBJ1-1
CASSEGTIEQYF	TRBV2	.	few	TRBJ2-7
CASSLVRGRRYEQYF	TRBV5-6	.	many	TRBJ2-7
CASSDNRDTYEQYF	TRBV6-1	.	many	TRBJ2-7
CSVEDRIARSTDTQYF	TRBV29-1	.	many	TRBJ2-3
CAIREAGNTF	TRBV7-9	.	.	TRBJ1-2
CASSARDASSYNEQFF	TRBV9	.	once	TRBJ2-1
CASSRQVNTEAFF	TRBV7-2	.	many	TRBJ1-1
CASSYLQANTEAFF	TRBV6-5	.	.	TRBJ1-1
CASSRQETNTGELFF	TRBV7-9	.	many	TRBJ2-2
CASSLRQGKQETQYF	TRBV7-2	TRBD1	.	TRBJ2-5
CATSSGFRNQPQHF	TRBV15	.	.	TRBJ1-5
CATSRPLGENTEAFF	TRBV15	.	.	TRBJ1-1
CATSSQRTGAIYGYTF	TRBV15	TRBD1	.	TRBJ1-2
CATDRGGAGDTQYF	TRBV10-3	TRBD2	.	TRBJ2-3
CSAPPRSGGAYNEQFF	TRBV20-1	.	many	TRBJ2-1
CASSTGQGEKLFF	TRBV19	.	.	TRBJ1-4
CASSLGAGANTGELFF	TRBV5-1	TRBD2	many	TRBJ2-2
CASGLGLRGFGEQYF	TRBV12-5	.	many	TRBJ2-7
CASSFQTGGDVYTF	TRBV7-2	TRBD1	many	TRBJ1-2
CSVRSGDTQYF	TRBV29-1	.	many	TRBJ2-3
CSAHDRVDYGYTF	TRBV20-1	TRBD1	many	TRBJ1-2
CASSQVWGQGYSPLHF	TRBV4-1	TRBD1	many	TRBJ1-6
CASIDGGIDTQYF	TRBV2	.	.	TRBJ2-3
CSAGSPTDAQYF	TRBV20-1	.	.	TRBJ2-3
CASSEGPTGGEKLFF	TRBV6-1	TRBD1	.	TRBJ1-4